What follows are 30 T cell receptor beta chains derived from one specimen sequenced in a study of blood T cell repertoires in COVID-19. Sequenced by immunoSEQ multiplex PCR; TCRdb stores in-frame clones only, minus some. Of tens of thousands of clones in the sample, 88% were seen once. Sequenced sample: peripheral blood. The receptor set was obtained from a human donor with active COVID-19. The donor label of this sample is uncertain.

V usage is TRBV6-6 and J usage is TRBJ2-1, with 7 bases identical to TRBD2. From germline, CDR1 is MNHNY and CDR2 SVGAGI (reference sequence). Trimming took 8 bases from V and 3 from J; bases not matched to a gene: 7. The CDR3 length is 14 residues. The CDR3 here is CASLGLEDYNEQFF. CDR3 coding DNA: TGTGCCAGCCTAGGACTAGAGGACTACAATGAGCAGTTCTTC.

This rearrangement joins TRBV5-1 to TRBJ2-5; D uncertain. The CDR3 is made up of 12 amino acids. Germline CDR1 SGHRS, CDR2 YFSETQ. Trimming shortened V by 0 bases and J by 5 bases, and 5 bases separated the two germline ends. CDR3: CASSLGRETQYF. CDR3 nucleotide sequence: TGCGCCAGCAGCTTGGGGCGGGAGACCCAGTACTTC.

The chain is built from TRBV24-1 and TRBJ1-2; no reliable D call. Germline V gene data show CDR1 as KGHDR and CDR2 as SFDVKD. The CDR3 has 13 amino acids. V lost 3 bases to trimming and J lost 8 bases, with 12 bases between them. CDR3: CATSDTTTGGYTF. The CDR3 DNA reads TGTGCCACCAGTGATACTACTACGGGGGGCTACACCTTC.

The chain couples TRBV5-1 to TRBJ1-3; D is perhaps TRBD1 (6 bases). Germline loops: CDR1 SGHRS, CDR2 YFSETQ. The germline V and J ends were trimmed by 0 bases and 0 bases, with 13 bases remaining between them. This CDR3 comprises 17 residues. The CDR3 spells CASSLEGQGPSGNTIYF. In DNA, the CDR3 is TGCGCCAGCAGCTTGGAGGGGCAGGGGCCCTCTGGAAACACCATATATTTT. Using reference TRBV5-1 and TRBJ1-3 for the parts outside the CDR3, the full variable domain is KAGVTQTPRYLIKTRGQQVTLSCSPISGHRSVSWYQQTPGQGLQFLFEYFSETQRNKGNFPGRFSGRQFSNSRSEMNVSTLELGDSALYLCASSLEGQGPSGNTIYFGEGSWLTVV.

V is TRBV7-2 and J is TRBJ2-3; TRBD2 agrees at 14 bases. The CDR3 covers 17 residues. Germline V lookup: CDR1 SGHTA, CDR2 FQGNSA. V trimming: 6 bases; J trimming: 3 bases; junction bases outside the gene matches: 8. DNA for the CDR3: TGTGCCAGCAGACCAACTCGGACTAGCGGGAGGACAGATACGCAGTATTTT. This sequence encodes CASRPTRTSGRTDTQYF.

The chain uses TRBV2 and TRBJ1-5; D is uncertain. With 7 bases removed from V and 3 bases from J, the gap between germline ends came to 10 bases. CDR1 and CDR2 (germline): SNHLY, FYNNEI. The CDR3 covers 13 residues. For the CDR3, the DNA is TGTGCCAGCATCCGGAGTGTCAATCAGCCCCAGCATTTT. Amino acid sequence: CASIRSVNQPQHF. The full variable domain, its missing parts supplied by reference TRBV2 and TRBJ1-5, is EPEVTQTPSHQVTQMGQEVILRCVPISNHLYFYWYRQILGQKVEFLVSFYNNEISEKSEIFDDQFSVERPDGSNFTLKIRSTKLEDSAMYFCASIRSVNQPQHFGDGTRLSIL.

The V call is TRBV2, the J call TRBJ2-2; D is perhaps TRBD2 (9 bases). This CDR3 contains 16 residues. With 5 bases removed from V and 6 bases from J, the gap between germline ends came to 19 bases. The germline gives CDR1 SNHLY, CDR2 FYNNEI. The CDR3: CASSQGAAGGPGELFF. CDR3 nucleotide sequence: TGTGCCAGCAGTCAGGGGGCTGCGGGAGGGCCCGGGGAGCTGTTTTTT.

The chain is built from TRBV7-2 and TRBJ2-1, with a possible D match to TRBD2 (6 bases). Germline CDR1 reads SGHTA; CDR2 reads FQGNSA. The V end lost 6 bases, the J end lost 3 bases, and 15 bases lay between the germline ends. The CDR3 totals 15 residues. Written as DNA, the CDR3 is TGTGCCAGCAGAGCACCGGGAGCCCACTACAATGAGCAGTTCTTC. Encoded protein: CASRAPGAHYNEQFF.

For this clone: The same CDR3 can be traced to other DNA sequences in this sample. The rearrangement uses TRBV6-5 and TRBJ1-2; TRBD1 matches 8 bases. There are 13 residues in the CDR3. J lost 8 bases, V lost 5 bases, and 7 bases had no gene match. Germline V gives CDR1 MNHEY, CDR2 SVGAGI. The DNA for the CDR3 is TGTGCCAGCAGTCCGCGGACAGGGAGAGGCTACACCTTC. Amino acid sequence: CASSPRTGRGYTF.

The chain joins TRBV5-6 to TRBJ1-1; TRBD1 matches at 7 bases. J gave up 1 base and V 0 bases, and 3 bases lay outside the gene matches. Germline V CDR1 and CDR2: SGHDT, YYEEEE. The CDR3 runs 15 residues. CDR3 protein: CASSLGTGRNTEAFF. The CDR3 nucleotides read TGTGCCAGCAGCTTGGGGACAGGACGGAACACTGAAGCTTTCTTT.

The chain employs TRBV13 and TRBJ1-1; 7 bases agree with TRBD1. After removal of 5 bases from V and 3 bases from J, the junction contained 9 bases not matched to a gene. CDR1 is PRHDT, CDR2 FYEKMQ, per germline (reference sequence). This CDR3 spans 15 amino acids. Here the CDR3 reads CASSNRQGGHTEAFF. The CDR3, as DNA: TGTGCCAGCAGCAATAGACAGGGAGGACACACTGAAGCTTTCTTT.

The CDR3, as DNA: TGCGCCAGCAGTACCACAGGGGCCACTGAAGCTTTCTTT. Protein product: CASSTTGATEAFF. This chain connects TRBV10-1 to TRBJ1-1, with TRBD1 matching 7 bases. CDR1 and CDR2 from the germline V gene are WNHNN and SYGVQD (reference sequence). The V gene end was trimmed by 5 bases and the J gene end by 4 bases; junction bases not matched to a gene: 4. This CDR3 is 13 amino acids long.

This sequence joins TRBV7-6 and TRBJ2-7, with 10 bases matching TRBD1. The germline CDR1 and CDR2 sequences are SGHVS and FNYEAQ. This CDR3 has 15 residues. The junction had 8 bases not matched to a gene; V was cut back by 4 bases and J by 5 bases. CDR3 nucleotides: TGTGCCAGCAGCTCAGGACAGGGGGTACGCGACGAGCAGTACTTC. This codes for CASSSGQGVRDEQYF.

Sample share makes this clone medium-sized. CDR3 residues: CASSVGFAGGPIDTQYF. CDR3 DNA: TGTGCCAGCAGCGTAGGGTTTGCGGGAGGGCCAATAGATACGCAGTATTTT. The chain recombines TRBV9 with TRBJ2-3, with 9 bases lining up with TRBD2. Trimming took 0 bases from V and 5 from J; bases not matched to a gene: 10. The CDR3 has 17 residues. The germline V gene has CDR1 SGDLS and CDR2 YYNGEE.

This chain links TRBV7-9 with TRBJ2-7; 10 bases align to TRBD1. CDR1 SEHNR and CDR2 FQNEAQ come from the germline V gene (reference sequence). V gave up 5 bases and J gave up 6 bases; unmatched junction bases: 10. CDR3 length equals 15 residues. CDR3 in DNA: TGTGCCAGCAGCATCCGACAGGGGGCGGGGGGCGAGCAGTACTTC. Protein product: CASSIRQGAGGEQYF. Combining the CDR3 with reference TRBV7-9 and TRBJ2-7 gives the whole variable domain DTGVSQNPRHKITKRGQNVTFRCDPISEHNRLYWYRQTLGQGPEFLTYFQNEAQLEKSRLLSDRFSAERPKGSFSTLEIQRTEQGDSAMYLCASSIRQGAGGEQYFGPGTRLTVT.

The chain couples TRBV29-1 to TRBJ2-7, with 7 bases fitting TRBD1. Germline V lookup: CDR1 SQVTM, CDR2 ANQGSEA. Germline trimming cut 1 base from V and 2 bases from J; bases unmatched to any gene: 5. The CDR3 is 14 amino acids. The CDR3 DNA reads TGCAGCGTTGAAGCCCCGGGACAGCCCTACGAGCAGTACTTC. This gives the protein CSVEAPGQPYEQYF.

The rearrangement joins TRBV10-1 to TRBJ2-2; 10 bases are shared with TRBD2. Germline-derived CDR1 and CDR2 are WNHNN and SYGVQD (reference sequence). Trimming cost V 6 bases and J 7 bases; bases outside gene matches: 5. This CDR3 spans 14 amino acids. CDR3 residues: CASRDGTSVGELFF. The CDR3 nucleotides are TGCGCCAGCAGAGACGGGACTAGCGTCGGGGAGCTGTTTTTT.

The V call is TRBV9, the J call TRBJ2-1; 12 bases align to TRBD2. This CDR3 region has 15 residues. CDR1 is SGDLS, CDR2 YYNGEE, per germline. The V gene end was trimmed by 3 bases and the J gene end by 8 bases; junction bases not matched to a gene: 6. The chain's CDR3 is CASSDLAGGPDEQFF. The DNA of the CDR3 is TGTGCCAGCAGCGACCTAGCGGGGGGGCCTGATGAGCAGTTCTTC.

The V call is TRBV5-4, the J call TRBJ1-4; TRBD1 aligns across 7 bases. Germline V CDR1 and CDR2: SGHNT, YYREEE (reference sequence). With 4 bases clipped from V and 7 bases from J, the junction kept 10 bases outside the gene matches. This CDR3 spans 15 amino acids. DNA of the CDR3: TGTGCCAGCAGCCAGGAGACAGGGAGGCGTGAAAAACTGTTTTTT. Amino acid sequence: CASSQETGRREKLFF.

The CDR3 DNA sequence: TGTGCCAGCAGCTTAAGGCGGGGGCTCCTCACAGATACGCAGTATTTT. Residues: CASSLRRGLLTDTQYF. This rearrangement joins TRBV5-4 to TRBJ2-3, with a tentative D call TRBD2 (7 bases). The V end lost 2 bases, the J end lost 2 bases, and 15 bases lay between the germline ends. Looked up from germline, CDR1 is SGHNT and CDR2 is YYREEE (reference sequence). The CDR3 is 16 amino acids.

This chain joins TRBV7-3 and TRBJ1-1; 7 nucleotides align to TRBD1. The CDR3 runs to 14 residues. V lost 4 bases to trimming and J lost 3 bases; unmatched junction nucleotides: 5. Looked up from germline, CDR1 is SGHTA and CDR2 is FQGTGA. CDR3 DNA: TGTGCCAGCAGCTCAAATACAGGGGACACTGAAGCTTTCTTT. Translated, it gives CASSSNTGDTEAFF. Based on the CDR3 plus reference TRBV7-3 and TRBJ1-1, the full variable domain is GAGVSQTPSNKVTEKGKYVELRCDPISGHTALYWYRQSLGQGPEFLIYFQGTGAADDSGLPNDRFFAVRPEGSVSTLKIQRTERGDSAVYLCASSSNTGDTEAFFGQGTRLTVV.

This rearrangement joins TRBV7-4 to TRBJ2-7; 8 bases are shared with TRBD1. Trimming took 1 base from V and 2 from J; bases not matched to a gene: 4. The length of the CDR3 is 15 residues. Germline lookup yields CDR1 SGHVT and CDR2 SQSDAQ. The CDR3 spells CASSLGQGWAYEQYF. For the CDR3, the DNA is TGTGCCAGCAGCTTAGGACAGGGGTGGGCCTACGAGCAGTACTTC.

J is TRBJ2-2 and V is TRBV4-2; 14 bases match TRBD2. The CDR3 sequence is 18 residues long. Germline assignment: CDR1 LGHNA and CDR2 YNFKEQ. V trimming: 4 bases; J trimming: 4 bases; junction bases outside the gene matches: 8. This chain's CDR3 is CASSLFSGTSGSTGELFF. For the CDR3, the DNA is TGTGCCAGCAGCCTATTCTCCGGGACTAGCGGGAGCACCGGGGAGCTGTTTTTT.

The chain recombines TRBV9 with TRBJ2-3; 11 positions match TRBD2. Germline assignment: CDR1 SGDLS and CDR2 YYNGEE. V lost 3 bases, J lost 2 bases, and 5 bases stayed unmatched. This CDR3 comprises 16 residues. Here the CDR3 DNA reads TGTGCCAGCAGCGAGGGGACTAGCGGATTCACAGATACGCAGTATTTT. Residues: CASSEGTSGFTDTQYF. The whole variable domain, remainder taken from reference TRBV9 and TRBJ2-3, is DSGVTQTPKHLITATGQRVTLRCSPRSGDLSVYWYQQSLDQGLQFLIQYYNGEERAKGNILERFSAQQFPDLHSELNLSSLELGDSALYFCASSEGTSGFTDTQYFGPGTRLTVL.

The chain has TRBV28 and TRBJ2-3; D is unresolved. Germline CDR1 and CDR2: MDHEN and SYDVKM. The CDR3 sequence is 14 residues long. Trimming removed 0 bases at V and 2 bases at J, with 6 bases between. The CDR3 DNA follows: TGTGCCAGCAGTTTATGGGGCACCACAGATACGCAGTATTTT. Translated, it gives CASSLWGTTDTQYF.

The chain couples TRBV2 to TRBJ1-1; 9 bases align to TRBD1. Germline assignment: CDR1 SNHLY and CDR2 FYNNEI. There are 15 residues in the CDR3. V dropped 4 bases and J dropped 4; count of bases not matched to a gene: 7. The chain's CDR3 is CASSVGQGRGTEAFF. DNA of the CDR3: TGTGCCAGCAGTGTTGGACAGGGGAGAGGCACTGAAGCTTTCTTT.

This sequence joins TRBV24-1 and TRBJ2-3; D is uncertain. The CDR3 is 13 residues long. CDR1 KGHDR and CDR2 SFDVKD come from the germline V gene. Trimming pared 6 bases from V and 5 bases from J, leaving 11 bases between. For the CDR3, the DNA is TGTGCCACCAGTCACGGGTGGCTAGATACGCAGTATTTT. It is translated as CATSHGWLDTQYF.

CDR3 sequence (DNA): TGTGCCAGCAGCTTGGATAGCGGAAGCTCCTACAATGAGCAGTTCTTC. Translating gives CASSLDSGSSYNEQFF. This chain uses TRBV7-3 with TRBJ2-1, with D possibly being TRBD2 (6 bases). The CDR3 spans 16 residues. Germline lookup yields CDR1 SGHTA and CDR2 FQGTGA. The V end lost 3 bases, the J end lost 0 bases, and 12 bases lay between the germline ends.

This clone was observed a handful of times. The chain uses TRBV6-5 and TRBJ2-2; D is perhaps TRBD2 (6 bases). CDR3 length: 15 residues. The V gene lost 6 bases and the J gene lost 1 base, with 12 bases spanning the gap. CDR1 is MNHEY, CDR2 SVGAGI, per germline. The chain's CDR3 is CASRTGTLNTGELFF. CDR3 nucleotide sequence: TGTGCCAGCAGAACTGGGACTTTGAACACCGGGGAGCTGTTTTTT.

In this sample, this clone turned up once. The gene calls are TRBV28 and TRBJ1-5; weak D call: TRBD1 (5 bases). Germline V gene lookup returns CDR1 MDHEN and CDR2 SYDVKM. The CDR3 is made up of 14 amino acids. V lost 5 bases, J lost 12 bases, and 20 bases lay in between. CDR3 in amino acids: CASSVRDTREVQHF. DNA of the CDR3: TGTGCCAGCAGTGTACGCGATACCAGGGAAGTCCAGCATTTT.